This T cell receptor (beta chain) was recorded in a study of a mutant IDH1 vaccine in newly diagnosed glioma. Losses at the gene ends were 0 bases for V and 5 bases for J; bases not matched to a gene: 2. The length of the CDR3 is 14 residues. CDR1 and CDR2 (germline): SGDLS, YYNGEE. Sample time point: week 5, during vaccination. In every dose of vaccine, 300 ug of mutant IDH1 20-mer peptide was given alongside topical imiquimod. TCRdb's copy holds only in-frame clones and misses some; the assay was immunoSEQ multiplex PCR. The sample has about 83,000 clones; about 91% are singletons. A word on this clone: Its antigen is not known.

The chain has TRBV9 and TRBJ2-1, with 7 bases lining up with TRBD2. The source is a woman in her forties or fifties with glioma. Sequenced here: PBMCs, sampled from a glioma patient whose treatment included an IDH1 peptide vaccine. The CDR3 reads CASSVGGGDNEQFF. The CDR3 nucleotides read TGTGCCAGCAGCGTAGGGGGAGGGGACAATGAGCAGTTCTTC.